Listed below are T cell receptor beta chains from one sample, sequenced in a study of T cells in Graves' hyperthyroidism and ophthalmopathy. TCRdb re-analysed the multiplex PCR reads in MiXCR, keeping a single row per CDR3 protein. The sample lists 380,000 or so distinct CDR3 sequences; approximately 15% were seen once. The sample taken for sequencing was blood. These receptors were obtained from a man aged 25 to 40 with Graves' hyperthyroidism that later progressed to Graves' ophthalmopathy. Both conserved end residues are part of each CDR3. A D gene is named only where the DNA matches it firmly. Rows may omit the clone size; those that give it use once, few, many or a size class.

clone size	V gene	J gene	D gene	CDR3 protein	CDR3 DNA
many	TRBV5-1	TRBJ2-5	TRBD1	CASSSGQGETQYF	TGTGCCAGCAGTTCTGGACAGGGAGAGACCCAGTACTTC
many	TRBV27	TRBJ2-3	NA	CASSPGRYTDTQYF	TGTGCCAGCAGCCCCGGACGGTACACAGATACGCAGTATTTT
NA	TRBV29-1	TRBJ1-2	NA	CSARGGVGGYTF	TGCAGCGCCCGAGGTGGGGTTGGTGGCTACACCTTC
many	TRBV5-6	TRBJ2-3	TRBD2	CASSLLAGVRTDTQYF	TGTGCCAGCAGCCTACTAGCGGGAGTACGCACAGATACGCAGTATTTT
many	TRBV3-1	TRBJ1-6	TRBD1	CASSPTGGNSPLHF	TGTGCCAGCAGCCCGACAGGGGGAAATTCACCCCTCCACTTT
few	TRBV29-1	TRBJ2-5	TRBD2	CSVEGPSGVRATQYF	TGCAGCGTTGAAGGCCCTAGCGGGGTGAGGGCGACCCAGTACTTC
NA	TRBV5-6	TRBJ2-7	NA	CASSHPSGGEYEQYF	TGTGCCAGCAGCCACCCCTCGGGTGGGGAGTACGAGCAGTACTTC
NA	TRBV5-6	TRBJ1-3	NA	CASRTAGVNTIYF	TGTGCCAGCAGGACGGCGGGAGTAAACACCATATATTTT
NA	TRBV3-1	TRBJ1-2	TRBD1	CASSQGTGGGYTF	TGTGCCAGCAGCCAGGGGACAGGTGGGGGCTACACCTTC
NA	TRBV11-3	TRBJ2-3	TRBD1	CASSSGQGAGDTQYF	TGTGCCAGCAGCTCAGGACAGGGGGCAGGAGATACGCAGTATTTT
many	TRBV9	TRBJ1-1	NA	CASSVQTGNTEAFF	TGTGCCAGCAGCGTTCAGACAGGGAACACTGAAGCTTTCTTT
many	TRBV28	TRBJ2-1	NA	CASRSSNNEQFF	TGTGCCAGCAGGTCATCTAACAATGAGCAGTTCTTC
many	TRBV5-1	TRBJ1-5	TRBD1	CASSPGGTVGNQPQHF	TGCGCCAGCAGCCCCGGTGGGACAGTTGGCAATCAGCCCCAGCATTTT
NA	TRBV4-1	TRBJ2-3	TRBD2	CASSQGTSGDFRDTQYF	TGCGCCAGCAGCCAAGGGACTAGCGGGGACTTCCGAGATACGCAGTATTTT
many	TRBV12-3/TRBV12-4	TRBJ1-3	NA	CASSFFLSGNTIYF	TGTGCCAGCAGTTTTTTCCTCTCTGGAAACACCATATATTTT
many	TRBV29-1	TRBJ2-7	TRBD1	CSADRGDSYEQYF	TGCAGCGCCGACAGGGGTGATTCCTACGAGCAGTACTTC
few	TRBV4-1	TRBJ2-7	TRBD1	CASSQDHQGANPYEQYF	TGCGCCAGCAGCCAAGATCACCAGGGGGCAAATCCCTACGAGCAGTACTTC
many	TRBV11-3	TRBJ2-3	NA	CASSQGGADTQYF	TGTGCCAGCAGCCAGGGGGGCGCAGATACGCAGTATTTT
NA	TRBV19	TRBJ1-5	NA	CASSPTPYSNQPQHF	TGTGCCAGTAGTCCGACACCTTATAGCAATCAGCCCCAGCATTTT
NA	TRBV2	TRBJ1-5	NA	CASSPNAVTGNQPQHF	TGCGCCAGCAGTCCCAATGCGGTGACAGGTAATCAGCCCCAGCATTTT
many	TRBV12-3/TRBV12-4	TRBJ2-3	NA	CASSLRGRSTDTQYF	TGTGCCAGCAGTTTAAGGGGGAGAAGCACAGATACGCAGTATTTT
NA	TRBV5-4	TRBJ2-7	TRBD1	CASSLRDRPSYEQYF	TGTGCCAGCAGCTTGAGGGACAGGCCCTCGTACGAGCAGTACTTC
NA	TRBV13	TRBJ2-7	NA	CASSSGGALEQYF	TGTGCCAGCAGCTCGGGTGGGGCCCTTGAGCAGTACTTC
NA	TRBV20-1	TRBJ2-7	TRBD2	CSAPPRGGLLYEQYF	TGCAGTGCTCCCCCTCGGGGGGGACTCCTCTACGAGCAGTACTTC
NA	TRBV5-1	TRBJ2-5	TRBD2	CASSYSGVFETQYF	TGCGCCAGCAGCTATAGCGGGGTTTTCGAGACCCAGTACTTC
many	TRBV2	TRBJ1-1	NA	CASSPTERRTEAFF	TGTGCCAGCAGCCCGACCGAGAGGAGAACTGAAGCTTTCTTT
many	TRBV12-3/TRBV12-4	TRBJ2-5	NA	CASSLWVETQYF	TGTGCCAGCAGTTTATGGGTAGAGACCCAGTACTTC
many	TRBV12-3/TRBV12-4	TRBJ1-5	NA	CASSLFGRFNQPQHF	TGTGCCAGCAGTTTATTTGGCAGATTCAATCAGCCCCAGCATTTT
few	TRBV19	TRBJ1-5	TRBD1	CASEETGRQPQHF	TGTGCCAGTGAAGAGACAGGGCGTCAGCCCCAGCATTTT
many	TRBV28	TRBJ1-5	NA	CASSLYPQGNQPQHF	TGTGCCAGCAGTTTATACCCCCAGGGCAATCAGCCCCAGCATTTT
many	TRBV12-3/TRBV12-4	TRBJ2-1	NA	CASSSAIYNEQFF	TGTGCCAGCAGTTCGGCGATATACAATGAGCAGTTCTTC
NA	TRBV6-4	TRBJ2-7	TRBD1	CASSVGQGGEQYF	TGTGCCAGCAGTGTCGGACAGGGTGGAGAGCAGTACTTC
NA	TRBV27	TRBJ1-5	NA	CASSIGPANQPQHF	TGTGCCAGCAGTATCGGGCCTGCCAATCAGCCCCAGCATTTT
many	TRBV2	TRBJ1-5	NA	CASKTQGGSNQPQHF	TGTGCCAGCAAGACACAGGGAGGAAGCAATCAGCCCCAGCATTTT
many	TRBV24-1	TRBJ2-3	NA	CATSDPGKTDTQYF	TGTGCCACCAGTGACCCTGGGAAAACAGATACGCAGTATTTT
many	TRBV28	TRBJ2-5	TRBD1	CASSLYGTVEETQYF	TGTGCCAGCAGTTTATACGGGACAGTCGAAGAGACCCAGTACTTC
many	TRBV20-1	TRBJ2-3	NA	CSARDGGGTGDTQYF	TGCAGTGCTAGAGATGGCGGTGGGACCGGAGATACGCAGTATTTT
NA	TRBV12-3/TRBV12-4	TRBJ1-2	NA	CASSFGRDGYYGYTF	TGTGCCAGCAGTTTTGGGAGGGACGGTTACTATGGCTACACCTTC
many	TRBV20-1	TRBJ2-6	NA	CSARRGATTGANVLTF	TGCAGTGCTAGAAGGGGCGCCACGACGGGGGCCAACGTCCTGACTTTC
NA	TRBV18	TRBJ1-2	TRBD1	CASSTQTGENGYTF	TGTGCCAGCTCAACTCAGACAGGGGAGAATGGCTACACCTTC
many	TRBV7-2	TRBJ2-5	NA	CASPGPKETQYF	TGTGCCAGCCCGGGGCCAAAAGAGACCCAGTACTTC
many	TRBV28	TRBJ1-5	NA	CASSLSSQVRAQPQHF	TGTGCCAGCAGTTTATCAAGTCAAGTCCGGGCTCAGCCCCAGCATTTT
NA	TRBV7-9	TRBJ2-3	NA	CASSFFSGSRGDTQYF	TGTGCCAGCAGCTTCTTTTCGGGGAGCCGGGGAGATACGCAGTATTTT
few	TRBV7-8	TRBJ2-3	TRBD2	CASSLYSGGARITQYF	TGTGCCAGCAGCTTATACAGCGGGGGGGCTAGAATTACGCAGTATTTT
many	TRBV6-1	TRBJ2-7	TRBD1	CASSDLQGAYEQYF	TGTGCCAGCAGTGACTTACAGGGGGCCTACGAGCAGTACTTC
many	TRBV28	TRBJ2-7	TRBD1	CASSFRGISYEQYF	TGTGCCAGCAGTTTCAGGGGGATATCCTACGAGCAGTACTTC
few	TRBV4-1	TRBJ1-5	NA	CASSQEARGGNQPQHF	TGCGCCAGCAGCCAAGAGGCCAGGGGTGGCAATCAGCCCCAGCATTTT
many	TRBV11-2	TRBJ2-7	TRBD1	CASSYTGGDEQYF	TGTGCCAGCAGCTACACAGGGGGCGACGAGCAGTACTTC